This T cell receptor beta chain was sequenced during a study of cytomegalovirus exposure and HLA in healthy donors. Remarks on this clone: Its antigen remains unknown.

In the PCR, 60 Vbeta and 13 Jbeta primers were used. Using immunoSEQ multiplex PCR, the repertoire was profiled, and TCRdb retains in-frame clones only, with some absent. The sample yields fewer than 250,000 clones, under 90% seen once. J gave up 4 bases and V 3 bases, and 9 bases lay outside the gene matches. This CDR3 region has 15 residues. Looked up from germline, CDR1 is SGHRS and CDR2 is YFSETQ. Study findings and constraints: For most TCR beta V segments, an earlier analysis put the productive rate at about 87% or about 30% of the time.

This receptor was identified in a human donor in good health. This chain uses TRBV5-1 with TRBJ1-2; 7 nucleotides align to TRBD1. Sequencing was carried out using PBMCs. This CDR3 is CASSSGWDSSYGYTF. The DNA of the CDR3 is TGCGCCAGCAGCTCGGGTTGGGACAGTTCCTATGGCTACACCTTC.